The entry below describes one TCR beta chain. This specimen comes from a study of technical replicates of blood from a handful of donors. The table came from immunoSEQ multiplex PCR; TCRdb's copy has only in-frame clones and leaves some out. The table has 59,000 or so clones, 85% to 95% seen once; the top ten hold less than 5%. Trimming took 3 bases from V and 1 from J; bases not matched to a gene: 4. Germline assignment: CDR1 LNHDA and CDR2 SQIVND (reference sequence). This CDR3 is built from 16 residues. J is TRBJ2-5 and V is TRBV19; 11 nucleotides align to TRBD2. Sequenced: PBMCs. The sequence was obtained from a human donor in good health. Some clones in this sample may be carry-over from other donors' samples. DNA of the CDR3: TGTGCCAGTAGTATTTCTGGGACTAGCGGCCAAGAGACCCAGTACTTC. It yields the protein CASSISGTSGQETQYF.